This T cell receptor (beta chain) was identified in a study of cytomegalovirus exposure and HLA in healthy donors. The CDR3 totals 21 residues. J lost 9 bases, V lost 1 base, and 24 bases had no gene match. CDR1 and CDR2 from the germline V gene are LGHNA and YNFKEQ. Primers for the PCR totalled 60 Vbeta and 13 Jbeta. Profiled with immunoSEQ multiplex PCR; TCRdb holds only in-frame clones, not every one. The sample comprises under 150,000 clones, about two thirds of which are singletons, and roughly 4% rests with the top ten. The chain employs TRBV4-2 and TRBJ1-2, with 12 bases matching TRBD1. The receptor was isolated from a man aged 50 to 59 in good health and CMV-seropositive. The sample consisted of PBMCs. The CDR3 coding sequence is TGTGCCAGCAGCCAAGGAGAGGTTAGGGGACAGGGGGCGCGGAGTGAACGGAGCTACACCTTC. This encodes CASSQGEVRGQGARSERSYTF.